This T cell receptor (beta chain) was recorded in a study of cytomegalovirus exposure and HLA in healthy donors. The overall study: Sequencing of about 200 million T cells in an earlier analysis found 95 million to 120 million unique TCR beta sequences.

Of note for this clone: Its specificity is unknown.

J lost 3 bases, V lost 5 bases, and 12 bases had no gene match. From germline, CDR1 is SGHTA and CDR2 FQGNSA. This CDR3 has 16 amino acids. General study results and limits: Reportedly, TCR beta sequences accurately predicted HLA-A and HLA-B alleles in most subjects. A later analysis found that most CMV-associated TCR beta chains appeared HLA-restricted.

The PCR employed 60 Vbeta primers together with 13 Jbeta primers. Data came from immunoSEQ multiplex PCR; TCRdb stores just in-frame clones and leaves some out. This sample has over 150,000 clones, with roughly 80% found just once. This TCR came from a woman between 25 and 40 years old in good health and CMV-seropositive. V usage is TRBV7-2 and J usage is TRBJ2-7; 8 nucleotides match TRBD2. The sequenced sample was PBMCs. The CDR3 reads CASSPPGGASFYEQYF. CDR3 bases: TGTGCCAGCAGCCCTCCGGGGGGGGCTTCATTCTACGAGCAGTACTTC. The variable domain in full, with the rest retrieved from reference TRBV7-2 and TRBJ2-7, is GAGVSQSPSNKVTEKGKDVELRCDPISGHTALYWYRQSLGQGLEFLIYFQGNSAPDKSGLPSDRFSAERTGGSVSTLTIQRTQQEDSAVYLCASSPPGGASFYEQYFGPGTRLTVT.